This entry features one T cell receptor (beta chain) sequence. Its antigen remains unknown. The sample comes from a study of cytotoxic CD8 clonotypes in ibrutinib-treated CLL. Whole-study context: Response sampling took place at median approximately 11 months of treatment, range 6 to 36.

T cells were sequenced at a targeted depth of 1 in 200,000 to 1 in 1 million. Produced via immunoSEQ multiplex PCR; TCRdb's table is partial and in-frame only. This table holds 200,000 to 250,000 clones, 70% to 75% found once. Study-wide points: Researchers report that baseline clonality outpaced age-matched healthy donors and tracked circulating CD8+ T-cell counts. Private clonotypes, not public ones, expanded at ibrutinib response.

Trimming pared 7 bases from V and 5 bases from J, leaving 17 bases between. CDR1 is SEHNR and CDR2 is FQNEAQ in the germline V gene (reference sequence). CDR3 length: 14 amino acids. The TCR comes from a human donor with chronic lymphocytic leukemia. The starting material was PBMCs, obtained after 12 months of ibrutinib treatment. This chain connects TRBV7-9 to TRBJ1-1, with D hard to call. As DNA, the CDR3 is TGTGCCAGCACCCCGGTGGTGCCTGAGACTGAAGCTTTCTTT. Its translation is CASTPVVPETEAFF. The entire variable domain, with the rest obtained from reference TRBV7-9 and TRBJ1-1, is as follows: DTGVSQNPRHKITKRGQNVTFRCDPISEHNRLYWYRQTLGQGPEFLTYFQNEAQLEKSRLLSDRFSAERPKGSFSTLEIQRTEQGDSAMYLCASTPVVPETEAFFGQGTRLTVV.